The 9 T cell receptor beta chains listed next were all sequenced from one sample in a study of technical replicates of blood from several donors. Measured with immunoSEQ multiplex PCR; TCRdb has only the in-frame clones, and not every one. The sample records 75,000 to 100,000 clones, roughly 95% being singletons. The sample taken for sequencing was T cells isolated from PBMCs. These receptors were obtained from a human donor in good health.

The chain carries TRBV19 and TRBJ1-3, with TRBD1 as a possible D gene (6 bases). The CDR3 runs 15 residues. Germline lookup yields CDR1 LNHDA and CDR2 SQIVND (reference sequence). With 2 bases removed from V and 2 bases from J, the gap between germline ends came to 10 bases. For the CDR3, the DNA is TGTGCCAGTAGTATATTACAGGGTGCTGGAAACACCATATATTTT. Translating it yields CASSILQGAGNTIYF.

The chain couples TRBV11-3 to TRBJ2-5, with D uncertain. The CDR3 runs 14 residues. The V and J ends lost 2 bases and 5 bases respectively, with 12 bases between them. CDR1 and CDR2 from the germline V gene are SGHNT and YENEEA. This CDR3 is CASSLSMAWETQYF. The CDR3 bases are TGTGCCAGCAGCTTATCGATGGCTTGGGAGACCCAGTACTTC.

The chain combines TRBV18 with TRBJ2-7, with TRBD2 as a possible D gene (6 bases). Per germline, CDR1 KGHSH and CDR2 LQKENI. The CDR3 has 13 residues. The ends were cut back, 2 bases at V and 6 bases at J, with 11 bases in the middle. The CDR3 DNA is TGTGCCAGCTCACCAGGGCTAGCGTTCGAGCAGTACTTC. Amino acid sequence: CASSPGLAFEQYF.

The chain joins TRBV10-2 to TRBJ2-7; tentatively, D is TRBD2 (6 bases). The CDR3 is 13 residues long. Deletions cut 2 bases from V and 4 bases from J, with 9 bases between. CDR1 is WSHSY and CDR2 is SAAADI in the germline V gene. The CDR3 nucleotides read TGCGCCAGCAGTGAGGCAGGGACTTACGAGCAGTACTTC. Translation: CASSEAGTYEQYF.

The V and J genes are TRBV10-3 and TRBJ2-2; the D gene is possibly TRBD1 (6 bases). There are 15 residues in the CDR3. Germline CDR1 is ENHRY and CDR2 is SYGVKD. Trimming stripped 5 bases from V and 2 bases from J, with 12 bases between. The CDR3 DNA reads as TGTGCCATCAGTCCTTTGGACAGCAACACCGGGGAGCTGTTTTTT. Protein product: CAISPLDSNTGELFF.

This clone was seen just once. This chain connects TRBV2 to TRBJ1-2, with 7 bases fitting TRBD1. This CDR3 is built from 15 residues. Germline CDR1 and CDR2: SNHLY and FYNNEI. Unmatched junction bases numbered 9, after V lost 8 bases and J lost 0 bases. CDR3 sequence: CASVPDREANYGYTF. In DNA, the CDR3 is TGTGCCAGCGTCCCCGACAGGGAGGCTAACTATGGCTACACCTTC.

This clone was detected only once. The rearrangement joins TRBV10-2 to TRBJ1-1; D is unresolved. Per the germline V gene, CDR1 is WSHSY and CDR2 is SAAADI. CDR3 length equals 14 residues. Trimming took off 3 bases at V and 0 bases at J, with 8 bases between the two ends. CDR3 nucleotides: TGCGCCAGCAGTGAATGGAGTATGAACACTGAAGCTTTCTTT. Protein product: CASSEWSMNTEAFF.

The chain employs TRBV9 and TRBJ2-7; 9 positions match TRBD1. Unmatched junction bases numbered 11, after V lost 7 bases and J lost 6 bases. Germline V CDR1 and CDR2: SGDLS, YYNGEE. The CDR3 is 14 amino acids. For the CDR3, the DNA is TGTGCCAGCGCCTCCGGGACAGGGCAGAGCGAGCAGTACTTC. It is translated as CASASGTGQSEQYF.

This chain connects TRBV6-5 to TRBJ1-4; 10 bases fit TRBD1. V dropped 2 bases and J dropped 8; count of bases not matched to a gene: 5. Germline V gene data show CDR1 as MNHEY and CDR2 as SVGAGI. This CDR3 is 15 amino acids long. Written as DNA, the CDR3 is TGTGCCAGCAGTTACCGGACAGGGGGAGTGGAAAAACTGTTTTTT. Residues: CASSYRTGGVEKLFF.